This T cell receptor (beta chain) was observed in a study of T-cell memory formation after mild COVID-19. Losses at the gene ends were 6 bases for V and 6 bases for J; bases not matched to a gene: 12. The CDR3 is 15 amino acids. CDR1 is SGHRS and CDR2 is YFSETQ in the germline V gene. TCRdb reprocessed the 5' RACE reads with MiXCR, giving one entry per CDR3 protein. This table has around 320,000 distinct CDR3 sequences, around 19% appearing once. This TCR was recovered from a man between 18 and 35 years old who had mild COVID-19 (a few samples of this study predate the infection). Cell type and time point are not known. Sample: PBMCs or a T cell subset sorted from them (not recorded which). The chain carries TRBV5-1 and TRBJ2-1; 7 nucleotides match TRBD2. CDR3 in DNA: TGCGCCAGCACCACGGCGGGGGATCTCCCCAATGAGCAGTTCTTC. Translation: CASTTAGDLPNEQFF.